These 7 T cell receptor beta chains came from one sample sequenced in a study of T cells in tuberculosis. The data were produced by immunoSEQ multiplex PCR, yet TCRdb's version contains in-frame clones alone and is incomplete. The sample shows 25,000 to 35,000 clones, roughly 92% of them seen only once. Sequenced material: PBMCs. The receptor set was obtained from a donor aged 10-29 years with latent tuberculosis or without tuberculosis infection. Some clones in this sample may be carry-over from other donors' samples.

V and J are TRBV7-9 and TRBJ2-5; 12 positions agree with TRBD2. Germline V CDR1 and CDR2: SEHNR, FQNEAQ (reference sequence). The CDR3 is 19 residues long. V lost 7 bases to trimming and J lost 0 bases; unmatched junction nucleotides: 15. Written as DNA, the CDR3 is TGTGCCAGCATCGATATTACACTGGGGACTAGCGGGTACCAAGAGACCCAGTACTTC. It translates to CASIDITLGTSGYQETQYF.

The CDR3 loop reads CASRSTSGTNEQYF. CDR3 DNA: TGTGCCAGCAGGTCGACTAGCGGGACGAACGAGCAGTACTTC. This rearrangement joins TRBV25-1 to TRBJ2-7; 11 bases line up with TRBD2. CDR1 is MGHDK and CDR2 is SYGVNS in the germline V gene. V shed 6 bases and J 5 bases; nucleotides not matched to a gene: 6. The CDR3 is 14 residues long.

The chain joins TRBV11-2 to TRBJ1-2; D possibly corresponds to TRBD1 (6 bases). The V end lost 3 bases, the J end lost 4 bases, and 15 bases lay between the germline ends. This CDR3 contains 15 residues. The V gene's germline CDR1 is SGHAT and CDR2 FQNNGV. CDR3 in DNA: TGTGCCAGCAGCTTCTCCCTCGGGACAAGCTATGGCTACACCTTC. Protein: CASSFSLGTSYGYTF.

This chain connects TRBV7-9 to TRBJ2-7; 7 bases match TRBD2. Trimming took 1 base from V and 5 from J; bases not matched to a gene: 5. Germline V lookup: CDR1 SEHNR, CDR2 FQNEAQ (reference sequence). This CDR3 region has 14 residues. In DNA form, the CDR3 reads TGTGCCAGCAGCTTAGTGGGAGGGACGAACGAGCAGTACTTC. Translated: CASSLVGGTNEQYF.

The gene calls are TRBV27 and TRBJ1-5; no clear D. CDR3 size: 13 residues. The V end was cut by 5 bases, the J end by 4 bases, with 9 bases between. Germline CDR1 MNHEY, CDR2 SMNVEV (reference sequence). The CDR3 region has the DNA TGTGCCAGCAGTGGGCAGTCTAATCAGCCCCAGCATTTT. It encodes CASSGQSNQPQHF.

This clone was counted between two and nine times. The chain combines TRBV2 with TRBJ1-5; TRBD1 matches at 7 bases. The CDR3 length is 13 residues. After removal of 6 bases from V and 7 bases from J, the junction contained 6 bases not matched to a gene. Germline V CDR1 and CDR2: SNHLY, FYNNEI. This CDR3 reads CASRRQGLQPQHF. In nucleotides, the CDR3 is TGTGCCAGCAGGCGACAGGGCCTCCAGCCCCAGCATTTT.

CDR3 residues: CAISERGGFSGANVLTF. For the CDR3, the DNA is TGTGCCATCAGTGAGAGGGGCGGCTTCTCTGGGGCCAACGTCCTGACTTTC. The rearrangement uses TRBV10-3 and TRBJ2-6; a possible D gene is TRBD1 (5 bases). Germline loops: CDR1 ENHRY, CDR2 SYGVKD. V was trimmed by 2 bases and J by 0 bases, leaving 11 bases between them. There are 17 residues in the CDR3.